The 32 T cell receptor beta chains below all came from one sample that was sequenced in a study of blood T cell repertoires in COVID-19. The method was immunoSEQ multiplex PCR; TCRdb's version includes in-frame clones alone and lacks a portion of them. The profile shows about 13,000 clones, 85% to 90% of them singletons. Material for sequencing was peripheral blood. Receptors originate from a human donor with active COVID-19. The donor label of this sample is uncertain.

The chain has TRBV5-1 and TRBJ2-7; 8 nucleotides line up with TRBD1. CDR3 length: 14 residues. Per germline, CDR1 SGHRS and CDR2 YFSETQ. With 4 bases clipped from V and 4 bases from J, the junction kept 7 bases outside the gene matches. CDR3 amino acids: CASSPGTGSYEQYF. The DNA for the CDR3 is TGCGCCAGCAGCCCCGGGACAGGTTCGTACGAGCAGTACTTC.

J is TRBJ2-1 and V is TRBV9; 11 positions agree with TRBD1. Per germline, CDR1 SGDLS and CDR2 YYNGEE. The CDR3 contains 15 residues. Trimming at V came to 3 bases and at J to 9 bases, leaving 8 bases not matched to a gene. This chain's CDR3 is CASSASDRGLGEQFF. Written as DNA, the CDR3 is TGTGCCAGCAGCGCGTCGGACAGGGGGCTGGGTGAGCAGTTCTTC. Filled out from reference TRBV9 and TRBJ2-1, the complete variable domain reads DSGVTQTPKHLITATGQRVTLRCSPRSGDLSVYWYQQSLDQGLQFLIQYYNGEERAKGNILERFSAQQFPDLHSELNLSSLELGDSALYFCASSASDRGLGEQFFGPGTRLTVL.

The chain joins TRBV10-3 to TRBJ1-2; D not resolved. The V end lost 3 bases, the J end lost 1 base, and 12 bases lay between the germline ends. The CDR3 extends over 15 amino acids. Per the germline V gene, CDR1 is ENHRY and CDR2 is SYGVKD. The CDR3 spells CAISEESNGNYGYTF. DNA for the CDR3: TGTGCCATCAGTGAAGAGAGCAATGGTAACTATGGCTACACCTTC.

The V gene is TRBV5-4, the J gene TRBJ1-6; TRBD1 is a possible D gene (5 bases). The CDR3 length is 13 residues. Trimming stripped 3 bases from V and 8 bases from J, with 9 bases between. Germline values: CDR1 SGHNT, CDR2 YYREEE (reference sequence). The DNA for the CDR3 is TGTGCCAGCAGCTGGAAGACAGATTCACCCCTCCACTTT. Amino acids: CASSWKTDSPLHF.

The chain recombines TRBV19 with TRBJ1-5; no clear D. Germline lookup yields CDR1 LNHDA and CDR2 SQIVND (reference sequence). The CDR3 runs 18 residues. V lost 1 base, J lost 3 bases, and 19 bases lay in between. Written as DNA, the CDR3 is TGTGCCAGTAGTATAGCAGCGAGCACCTCGGTCGTCAATCAGCCCCAGCATTTT. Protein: CASSIAASTSVVNQPQHF.

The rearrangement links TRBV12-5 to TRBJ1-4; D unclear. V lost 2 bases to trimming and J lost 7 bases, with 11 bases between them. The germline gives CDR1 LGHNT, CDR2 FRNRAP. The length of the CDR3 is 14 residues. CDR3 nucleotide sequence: TGTGCTAGTGGTTTGCATGAGCGAGTTGAAAAACTGTTTTTT. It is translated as CASGLHERVEKLFF.

The CDR3 DNA is TGCGCCAGCGGGCCATATCCTACCTACAATGAGCAGTTCTTC. As protein: CASGPYPTYNEQFF. This chain uses TRBV5-1 with TRBJ2-1, with D unclear. This CDR3 has 14 residues. Germline values: CDR1 SGHRS, CDR2 YFSETQ. The V and J ends lost 7 bases and 2 bases respectively, with 13 bases between them.

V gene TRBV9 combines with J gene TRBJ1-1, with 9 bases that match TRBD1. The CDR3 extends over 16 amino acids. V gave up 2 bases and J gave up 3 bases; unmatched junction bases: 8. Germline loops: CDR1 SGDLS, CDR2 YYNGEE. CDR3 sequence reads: CASSVGARDRDTEAFF. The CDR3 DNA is TGTGCCAGCAGCGTCGGGGCACGGGACAGGGACACTGAAGCTTTCTTT.

CDR3 region: CASSQEAALADLGEQYF. CDR3 DNA: TGTGCCAGCAGCCAAGAAGCTGCACTAGCAGACTTGGGGGAGCAGTACTTC. The genes are TRBV3-1 (or the pseudogene TRBV3-2) and TRBJ2-7, with D possibly TRBD2 on 6 matching bases. The CDR3 covers 17 residues. Germline V lookup: CDR1 LGHDT, CDR2 YNNKEL (reference sequence). V lost 0 bases to trimming and J lost 7 bases, with 22 bases between them.

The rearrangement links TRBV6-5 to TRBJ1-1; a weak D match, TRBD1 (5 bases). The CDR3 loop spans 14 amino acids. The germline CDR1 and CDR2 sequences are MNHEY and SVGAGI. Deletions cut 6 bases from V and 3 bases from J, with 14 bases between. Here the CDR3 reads CASSLPRGDTEAFF. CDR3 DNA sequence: TGTGCCAGCAGCCTCCCCCGGGGGGACACTGAAGCTTTCTTT.

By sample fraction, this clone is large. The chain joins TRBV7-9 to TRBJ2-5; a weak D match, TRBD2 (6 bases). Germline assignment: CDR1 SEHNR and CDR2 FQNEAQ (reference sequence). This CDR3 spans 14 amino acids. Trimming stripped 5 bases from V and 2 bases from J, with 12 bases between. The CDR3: CASSRDGLQETQYF. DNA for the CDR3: TGTGCCAGCAGCCGGGACGGACTACAAGAGACCCAGTACTTC.

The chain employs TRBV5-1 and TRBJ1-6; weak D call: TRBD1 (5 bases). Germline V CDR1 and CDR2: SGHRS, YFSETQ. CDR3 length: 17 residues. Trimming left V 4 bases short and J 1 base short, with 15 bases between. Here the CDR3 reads CASSPLGGGSYNSPLHF. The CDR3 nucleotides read TGCGCCAGCAGCCCCCTTGGGGGGGGATCCTATAATTCACCCCTCCACTTT.

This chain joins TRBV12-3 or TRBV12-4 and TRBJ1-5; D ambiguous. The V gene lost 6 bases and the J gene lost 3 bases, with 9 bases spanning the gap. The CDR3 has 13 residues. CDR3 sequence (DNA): TGTGCCAGCAGGTGGCAGGACAATCAGCCCCAGCATTTT. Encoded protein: CASRWQDNQPQHF.

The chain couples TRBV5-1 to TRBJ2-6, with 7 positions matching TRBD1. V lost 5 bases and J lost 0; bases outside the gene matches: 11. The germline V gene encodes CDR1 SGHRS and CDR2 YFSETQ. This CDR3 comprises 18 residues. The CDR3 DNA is TGCGCCAGCAGTTTCTCTCGGGACAGAGCCTCTGGGGCCAACGTCCTGACTTTC. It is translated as CASSFSRDRASGANVLTF.

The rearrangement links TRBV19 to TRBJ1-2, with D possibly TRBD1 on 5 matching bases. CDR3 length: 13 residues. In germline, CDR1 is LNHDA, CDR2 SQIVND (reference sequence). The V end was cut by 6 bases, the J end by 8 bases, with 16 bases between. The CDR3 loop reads CASSLGRGEGYTF. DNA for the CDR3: TGTGCCAGTAGCCTAGGGAGGGGAGAAGGCTACACCTTC.

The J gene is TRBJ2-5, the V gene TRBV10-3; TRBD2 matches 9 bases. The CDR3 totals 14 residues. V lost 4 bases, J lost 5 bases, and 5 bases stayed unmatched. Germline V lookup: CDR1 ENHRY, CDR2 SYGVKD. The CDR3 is CAISGASGVETQYF. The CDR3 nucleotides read TGTGCCATCAGTGGGGCTAGCGGGGTCGAGACCCAGTACTTC.

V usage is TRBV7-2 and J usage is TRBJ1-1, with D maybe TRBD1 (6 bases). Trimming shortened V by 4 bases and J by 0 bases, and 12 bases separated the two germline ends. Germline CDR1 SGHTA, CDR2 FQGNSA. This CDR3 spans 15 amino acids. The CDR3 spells CASSSWDTMNTEAFF. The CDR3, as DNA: TGTGCCAGCAGCTCCTGGGACACTATGAACACTGAAGCTTTCTTT.

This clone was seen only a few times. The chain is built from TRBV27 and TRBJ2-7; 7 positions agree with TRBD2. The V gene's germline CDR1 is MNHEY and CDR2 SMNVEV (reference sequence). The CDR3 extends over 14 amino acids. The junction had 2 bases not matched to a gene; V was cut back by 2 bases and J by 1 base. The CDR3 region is CASSLGRGSYEQYF. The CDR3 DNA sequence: TGTGCCAGCAGTTTAGGGCGGGGGTCCTACGAGCAGTACTTC.

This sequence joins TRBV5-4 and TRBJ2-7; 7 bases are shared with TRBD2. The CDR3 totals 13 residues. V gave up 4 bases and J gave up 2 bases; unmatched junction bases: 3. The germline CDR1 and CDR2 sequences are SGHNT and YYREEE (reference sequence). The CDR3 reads CASSPGLAYEQYF. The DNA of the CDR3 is TGTGCCAGCAGCCCCGGACTAGCCTACGAGCAGTACTTC.

The CDR3 DNA reads TGCGCCAGCAGTCTGGACATCTATGGCTACACCTTC. Amino acid sequence: CASSLDIYGYTF. This chain links TRBV5-1 with TRBJ1-2, with a possible D match to TRBD1 (5 bases). V was cut by 5 bases and J by 4 bases, with 9 bases left in between. This CDR3 is built from 12 residues. CDR1 is SGHRS and CDR2 is YFSETQ in the germline V gene.

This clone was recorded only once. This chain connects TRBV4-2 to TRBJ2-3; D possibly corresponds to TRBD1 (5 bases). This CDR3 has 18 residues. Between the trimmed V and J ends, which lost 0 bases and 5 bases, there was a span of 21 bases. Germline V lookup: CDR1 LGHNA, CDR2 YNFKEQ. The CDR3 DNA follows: TGTGCCAGCAGCCAAGATGGGGCTTCTCCTCCCTCGGGAGATACGCAGTATTTT. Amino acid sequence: CASSQDGASPPSGDTQYF.

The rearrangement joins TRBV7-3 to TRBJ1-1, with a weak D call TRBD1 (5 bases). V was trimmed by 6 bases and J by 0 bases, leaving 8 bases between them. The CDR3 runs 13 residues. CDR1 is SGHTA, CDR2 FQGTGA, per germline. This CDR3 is CASSPGLNTEAFF. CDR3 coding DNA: TGTGCCAGCAGTCCAGGGTTGAACACTGAAGCTTTCTTT. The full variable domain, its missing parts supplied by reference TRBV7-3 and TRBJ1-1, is GAGVSQTPSNKVTEKGKYVELRCDPISGHTALYWYRQSLGQGPEFLIYFQGTGAADDSGLPNDRFFAVRPEGSVSTLKIQRTERGDSAVYLCASSPGLNTEAFFGQGTRLTVV.

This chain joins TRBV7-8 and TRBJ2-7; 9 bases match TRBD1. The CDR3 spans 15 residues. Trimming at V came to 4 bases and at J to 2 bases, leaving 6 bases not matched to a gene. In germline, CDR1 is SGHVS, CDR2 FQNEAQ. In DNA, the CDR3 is TGTGCCAGCAGCTCATGGGGACAGGGTACCTACGAGCAGTACTTC. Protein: CASSSWGQGTYEQYF.

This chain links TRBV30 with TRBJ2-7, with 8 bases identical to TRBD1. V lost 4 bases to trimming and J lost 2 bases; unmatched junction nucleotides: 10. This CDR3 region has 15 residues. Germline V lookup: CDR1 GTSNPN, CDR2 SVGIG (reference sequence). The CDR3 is CAWNPGQGATYEQYF. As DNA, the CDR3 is TGTGCCTGGAACCCGGGGCAGGGGGCTACCTACGAGCAGTACTTC. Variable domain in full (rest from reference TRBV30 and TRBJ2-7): SQTIHQWPATLVQPVGSPLSLECTVEGTSNPNLYWYRQAAGRGLQLLFYSVGIGQISSEVPQNLSASRPQDRQFILSSKKLLLSDSGFYLCAWNPGQGATYEQYFGPGTRLTVT.

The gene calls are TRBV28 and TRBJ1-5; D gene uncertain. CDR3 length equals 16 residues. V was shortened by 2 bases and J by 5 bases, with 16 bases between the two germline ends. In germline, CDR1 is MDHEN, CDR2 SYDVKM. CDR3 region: CASSLRGAAIHQPQHF. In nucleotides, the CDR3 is TGTGCCAGCAGTTTAAGAGGAGCAGCTATTCATCAGCCCCAGCATTTT. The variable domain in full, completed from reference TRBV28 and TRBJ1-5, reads DVKVTQSSRYLVKRTGEKVFLECVQDMDHENMFWYRQDPGLGLRLIYFSYDVKMKEKGDIPEGYSVSREKKERFSLILESASTNQTSMYLCASSLRGAAIHQPQHFGDGTRLSIL.

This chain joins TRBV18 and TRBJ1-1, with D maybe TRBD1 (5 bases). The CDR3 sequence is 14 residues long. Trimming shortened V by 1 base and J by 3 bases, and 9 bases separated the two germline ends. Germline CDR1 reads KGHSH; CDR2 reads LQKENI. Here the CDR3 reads CASSPQGRHTEAFF. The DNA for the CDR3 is TGTGCCAGCTCACCACAGGGGCGTCACACTGAAGCTTTCTTT. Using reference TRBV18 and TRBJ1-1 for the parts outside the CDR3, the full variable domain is NAGVMQNPRHLVRRRGQEARLRCSPMKGHSHVYWYRQLPEEGLKFMVYLQKENIIDESGMPKERFSAEFPKEGPSILRIQQVVRGDSAAYFCASSPQGRHTEAFFGQGTRLTVV.

The CDR3 protein is CASTPRTGNYYGYTF. DNA for the CDR3: TGTGCCAGCACCCCCCGGACAGGAAACTACTATGGCTACACCTTC. The rearrangement joins TRBV11-1 to TRBJ1-2; TRBD1 matches at 7 bases. The CDR3 loop spans 15 amino acids. Looked up from germline, CDR1 is SGHAT and CDR2 is FQDESV (reference sequence). J gave up 3 bases and V 7 bases, and 11 bases lay outside the gene matches.

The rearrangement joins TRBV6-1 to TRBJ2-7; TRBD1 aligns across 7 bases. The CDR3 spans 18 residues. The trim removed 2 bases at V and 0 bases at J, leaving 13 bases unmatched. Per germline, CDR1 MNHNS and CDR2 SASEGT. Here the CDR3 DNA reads TGTGCCAGCAGTGAATTCTTACCAGGGTCAGGGGGCTCCTACGAGCAGTACTTC. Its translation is CASSEFLPGSGGSYEQYF.

The CDR3 region has the DNA TGTGCCAGCAGTGAAAGGGAGGCAGCCAACATTCAGTACTTC. It codes for CASSEREAANIQYF. The gene calls are TRBV2 and TRBJ2-4, with a tentative D call TRBD2 (6 bases). V dropped 2 bases and J dropped 7 bases, with 12 bases sitting between them. Germline assignment: CDR1 SNHLY and CDR2 FYNNEI. CDR3 length equals 14 residues.

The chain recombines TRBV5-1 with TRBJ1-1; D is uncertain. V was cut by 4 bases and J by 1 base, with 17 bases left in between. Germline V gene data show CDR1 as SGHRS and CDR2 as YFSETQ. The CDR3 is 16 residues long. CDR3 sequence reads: CASSIVVSGGNTEAFF. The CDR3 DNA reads TGCGCCAGCAGCATAGTTGTCTCCGGTGGGAACACTGAAGCTTTCTTT.

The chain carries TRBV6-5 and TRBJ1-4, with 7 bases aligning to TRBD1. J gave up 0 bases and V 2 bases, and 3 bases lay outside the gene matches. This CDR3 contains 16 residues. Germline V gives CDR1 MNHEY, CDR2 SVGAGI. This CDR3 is CASSYTGTATNEKLFF. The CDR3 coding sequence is TGTGCCAGCAGTTACACCGGGACAGCAACTAATGAAAAACTGTTTTTT.

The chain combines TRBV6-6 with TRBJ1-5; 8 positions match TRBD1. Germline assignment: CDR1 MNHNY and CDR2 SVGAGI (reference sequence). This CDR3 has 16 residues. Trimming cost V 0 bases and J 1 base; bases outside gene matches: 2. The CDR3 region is CASSYSDRGSNQPQHF. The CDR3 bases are TGTGCCAGCAGTTACTCAGACAGGGGAAGCAATCAGCCCCAGCATTTT.